A selection of T cell receptor beta chains follows, all from one sample in a study of T cells after posttransplantation cyclophosphamide. Here immunoSEQ multiplex PCR was the method, and the copy in TCRdb shows in-frame clones only, minus some. The sample includes about 14,000 clones, none of them occurring once. The starting material was PBMCs, obtained 950 to 1,200 days after allogeneic stem cell transplant with posttransplant cyclophosphamide. These receptors originate from a female patient in her thirties or forties who received an allogeneic stem cell transplant from a related donor, was CMV-positive, and had no GVHD. The T cells may come from the graft donor. Each CDR3 is given with its conserved first and last residue. Fields, in order: clone size, J gene, V gene, D gene, CDR3 DNA, CDR3 protein. The D gene is left open where the match is weak. Clone size is shown for a subset of rows, as once, few, many or a class of expanded clone.

clone_size: many; j_call: TRBJ2-2; v_call: TRBV14; d_call: TRBD1; cdr3_nt: TGTGCCAGCAGCCATGTATACAGGGGGGACACCGGGGAGCTGTTTTTT; cdr3_aa: CASSHVYRGDTGELFF
clone_size: many; j_call: TRBJ2-4; v_call: TRBV28; d_call: TRBD1; cdr3_nt: TGTGCCAGCAGTTTAGGGACAGGGGGGGTGGTGGTCAAAAACATTCAGTACTTC; cdr3_aa: CASSLGTGGVVVKNIQYF
clone_size: -; j_call: TRBJ1-5; v_call: TRBV7-9; d_call: TRBD1; cdr3_nt: TGTGCCAGCAGCCCCACAGGGGTGGTACATCAGCCCCAGCATTTT; cdr3_aa: CASSPTGVVHQPQHF
clone_size: many; j_call: TRBJ1-1; v_call: TRBV6-5; d_call: -; cdr3_nt: TGTGCCAGCAGTTACGCTAGTATCCTTCGGGGTACTGAAGCTTTCTTT; cdr3_aa: CASSYASILRGTEAFF
clone_size: many; j_call: TRBJ2-7; v_call: TRBV5-1; d_call: TRBD2; cdr3_nt: TGCGCCAGCAGCTTGGCGGCGGGAGTCGGCGAGCAGTACTTC; cdr3_aa: CASSLAAGVGEQYF
clone_size: many; j_call: TRBJ1-1; v_call: TRBV6-5; d_call: -; cdr3_nt: TGTGCCAGCAGTTACGGCTCAGGGCTGAACACTGAAGCTTTCTTT; cdr3_aa: CASSYGSGLNTEAFF
clone_size: few; j_call: TRBJ2-1; v_call: TRBV27; d_call: TRBD2; cdr3_nt: TGTGCCAGCAGTTCTCTAGAAGGGGGGATATGGACTAGCGGGGGGAATGAGCAGTTCTTC; cdr3_aa: CASSSLEGGIWTSGGNEQFF
clone_size: many; j_call: TRBJ1-1; v_call: TRBV7-3; d_call: TRBD1; cdr3_nt: TGTGCCAGCAGCTTAATAGCCGGGACAGGTCACACTGAAGCTTTCTTT; cdr3_aa: CASSLIAGTGHTEAFF
clone_size: -; j_call: TRBJ1-2; v_call: TRBV2; d_call: -; cdr3_nt: TGTGCCAGCAGTGAAACGGACAGTCGCTACACCTTC; cdr3_aa: CASSETDSRYTF
clone_size: many; j_call: TRBJ2-4; v_call: TRBV19; d_call: TRBD1; cdr3_nt: TGTGCCAGTAGTGTGGGGACAGGGCCTTCTACCAGCATTCAGTACTTC; cdr3_aa: CASSVGTGPSTSIQYF
clone_size: many; j_call: TRBJ1-5; v_call: TRBV28; d_call: TRBD1; cdr3_nt: TGTGCCAGCAGGGCGTGGGACAGGACAACTTTTGGCAATCAGCCCCAGCATTTT; cdr3_aa: CASRAWDRTTFGNQPQHF
clone_size: few; j_call: TRBJ2-5; v_call: TRBV20-1; d_call: -; cdr3_nt: TGCAGTGCTAGAGCCTCCTCGGCCCAGTACTTC; cdr3_aa: CSARASSAQYF
clone_size: many; j_call: TRBJ2-5; v_call: TRBV4-1; d_call: -; cdr3_nt: TGCGCCAGCAGCCAAGAAATCATCCGGGAGACCCAGTACTTC; cdr3_aa: CASSQEIIRETQYF
clone_size: many; j_call: TRBJ1-6; v_call: TRBV7-2; d_call: -; cdr3_nt: TGTGCCAGCAGCCAGATGTTAATTTCACCCCTCCACTTT; cdr3_aa: CASSQMLISPLHF
clone_size: -; j_call: TRBJ2-7; v_call: TRBV25-1; d_call: TRBD1; cdr3_nt: TGTGCCAGGGCACATCCCGGGACAGGGTACTACGAGCAGTACTTC; cdr3_aa: CARAHPGTGYYEQYF
clone_size: many; j_call: TRBJ2-5; v_call: TRBV14; d_call: TRBD2; cdr3_nt: TGTGCCAGCAGCCAACTGACTAGCGGGGGGGCACGGACCCAGTACTTC; cdr3_aa: CASSQLTSGGARTQYF
clone_size: few; j_call: TRBJ1-1; v_call: TRBV18; d_call: -; cdr3_nt: TGTGCCAGCTCCCCCTTGGACAGAACCGACACTGAAGCTTTCTTT; cdr3_aa: CASSPLDRTDTEAFF
clone_size: many; j_call: TRBJ1-1; v_call: TRBV28; d_call: -; cdr3_nt: TGTGCCAGCAGTCTCGGGGCGGGGGGCAGGGCCACTGAAGCTTTCTTT; cdr3_aa: CASSLGAGGRATEAFF
clone_size: many; j_call: TRBJ2-1; v_call: TRBV5-1; d_call: -; cdr3_nt: TGCGCCAGCAGCTTGGCCGGGGTCGCGAGGGATGAGCAGTTCTTC; cdr3_aa: CASSLAGVARDEQFF
clone_size: many; j_call: TRBJ2-7; v_call: TRBV14; d_call: -; cdr3_nt: TGTGCCAGCAGCCAAGGGCAGGGGCCCTACGAGCAGTACTTC; cdr3_aa: CASSQGQGPYEQYF
clone_size: many; j_call: TRBJ1-1; v_call: TRBV7-8; d_call: TRBD1; cdr3_nt: TGTGCCAGCAGCTTAGCGAACAGGGGCACTGAAGCTTTCTTT; cdr3_aa: CASSLANRGTEAFF
clone_size: many; j_call: TRBJ2-3; v_call: TRBV29-1; d_call: TRBD1; cdr3_nt: TGCAGCGTTTCCTCAGGGGGCTTTTCAGATACGCAGTATTTT; cdr3_aa: CSVSSGGFSDTQYF
clone_size: many; j_call: TRBJ1-3; v_call: TRBV5-4; d_call: TRBD1; cdr3_nt: TGTGCCAGCAGCTCCCGGCCGGGAGGGGGCCTCTCTGGAAACACCATATATTTT; cdr3_aa: CASSSRPGGGLSGNTIYF
clone_size: -; j_call: TRBJ2-5; v_call: TRBV5-1; d_call: -; cdr3_nt: TGCGCCAGCAGCGCAGACTTGGAGGAGACCCAGTACTTC; cdr3_aa: CASSADLEETQYF
clone_size: many; j_call: TRBJ2-7; v_call: TRBV19; d_call: TRBD1; cdr3_nt: TGTGCCAGTAGTTCCGGGACAGGGGGCGGCGAGCAGTACTTC; cdr3_aa: CASSSGTGGGEQYF
clone_size: few; j_call: TRBJ1-6; v_call: TRBV5-1; d_call: -; cdr3_nt: TGCGCCAGCAGCTTGGACAGCTATAATTCACCCCTCCACTTT; cdr3_aa: CASSLDSYNSPLHF
clone_size: few; j_call: TRBJ1-3; v_call: TRBV6-1; d_call: TRBD1; cdr3_nt: TGTGCCAGCATCTGGGACAGGGGTAACACCATATATTTT; cdr3_aa: CASIWDRGNTIYF
clone_size: many; j_call: TRBJ1-5; v_call: TRBV5-1; d_call: TRBD1; cdr3_nt: TGCGCCAGCAGCCCGGGGACAGGGAGGAGCAATCAGCCCCAGCATTTT; cdr3_aa: CASSPGTGRSNQPQHF
clone_size: -; j_call: TRBJ1-2; v_call: TRBV18; d_call: TRBD1; cdr3_nt: TGTGCCAGCTCACCACCCCTCCAGGGACAGGGGGCGCGTGGCTACACCTTC; cdr3_aa: CASSPPLQGQGARGYTF
clone_size: many; j_call: TRBJ1-2; v_call: TRBV7-9; d_call: -; cdr3_nt: TGTGCCAGCAGCTCCGGACCAGGGTCCTATGGCTACACCTTC; cdr3_aa: CASSSGPGSYGYTF
clone_size: few; j_call: TRBJ2-1; v_call: TRBV4-1; d_call: -; cdr3_nt: TGCGCCAGCAGCCCGGGTTACGAGCAGTTCTTC; cdr3_aa: CASSPGYEQFF
clone_size: few; j_call: TRBJ2-1; v_call: TRBV6-5; d_call: -; cdr3_nt: TGTGCCAGCAGTTACTCGAGGCTAGGTGGGAGTGAGCAGTTCTTC; cdr3_aa: CASSYSRLGGSEQFF
clone_size: many; j_call: TRBJ1-5; v_call: TRBV7-9; d_call: -; cdr3_nt: TGTGCCAGCAGCCCAGCAGGGGCAGGGGCTAGCAATCAGCCCCAGCATTTT; cdr3_aa: CASSPAGAGASNQPQHF
clone_size: many; j_call: TRBJ1-5; v_call: TRBV7-2; d_call: -; cdr3_nt: TGTGCCAGCAGCATAAGTTACAGGGCAAATCAGCCCCAGCATTTT; cdr3_aa: CASSISYRANQPQHF
clone_size: medium-sized; j_call: TRBJ2-7; v_call: TRBV28; d_call: -; cdr3_nt: TGTGCCAGCAGTACCCCGACGGGGTCCGCCTACGAGCAGTACTTC; cdr3_aa: CASSTPTGSAYEQYF
clone_size: few; j_call: TRBJ2-2; v_call: TRBV9; d_call: TRBD2; cdr3_nt: TGTGCCAGCAGCGTAAGACTAGCGGGGGAAACCGGGGAGCTGTTTTTT; cdr3_aa: CASSVRLAGETGELFF
clone_size: many; j_call: TRBJ2-2; v_call: TRBV5-4; d_call: -; cdr3_nt: TGTGCCAGCAGCACCCTCCGCACGGGTGAGAACACCGGGGAGCTGTTTTTT; cdr3_aa: CASSTLRTGENTGELFF
clone_size: -; j_call: TRBJ1-1; v_call: TRBV19; d_call: -; cdr3_nt: TGTGCCAGTCGAAACATCGAGAACACTGAAGCTTTCTTT; cdr3_aa: CASRNIENTEAFF
clone_size: few; j_call: TRBJ2-7; v_call: TRBV5-1; d_call: TRBD2; cdr3_nt: TGCGCCAGCAGCTCAATACTAGCGGGGGGTCGATACGAGCAGTACTTC; cdr3_aa: CASSSILAGGRYEQYF
clone_size: few; j_call: TRBJ1-1; v_call: TRBV7-3; d_call: -; cdr3_nt: TGTGCCAGCAGCCTCTGGGCTGGCACTGAAGCTTTCTTT; cdr3_aa: CASSLWAGTEAFF
clone_size: many; j_call: TRBJ2-1; v_call: TRBV5-3; d_call: -; cdr3_nt: TGTGCCAGAAGCTGCCAAGGGAGGTATGAGCAGTTCTTC; cdr3_aa: CARSCQGRYEQFF
clone_size: -; j_call: TRBJ1-6; v_call: TRBV18; d_call: TRBD1; cdr3_nt: TGTGCCAGCTCACCCGGACAGGACTATAATTCACCCCTCCACTTT; cdr3_aa: CASSPGQDYNSPLHF
clone_size: -; j_call: TRBJ2-7; v_call: TRBV29-1; d_call: TRBD1; cdr3_nt: TGCAGCGTTGGAAGGACAGGGGGAGGGTCCGAGCAGTACTTC; cdr3_aa: CSVGRTGGGSEQYF